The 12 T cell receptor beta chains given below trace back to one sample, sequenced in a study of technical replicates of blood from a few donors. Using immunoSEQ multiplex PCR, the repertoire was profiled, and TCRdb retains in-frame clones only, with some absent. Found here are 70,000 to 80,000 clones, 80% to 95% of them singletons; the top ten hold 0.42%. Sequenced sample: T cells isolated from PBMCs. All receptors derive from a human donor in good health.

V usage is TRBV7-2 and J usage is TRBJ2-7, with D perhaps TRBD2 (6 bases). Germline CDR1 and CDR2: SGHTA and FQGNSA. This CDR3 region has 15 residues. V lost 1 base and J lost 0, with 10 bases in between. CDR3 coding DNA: TGTGCCAGCAGCTTAGTCGCTAGCGTCTCCTACGAGCAGTACTTC. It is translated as CASSLVASVSYEQYF.

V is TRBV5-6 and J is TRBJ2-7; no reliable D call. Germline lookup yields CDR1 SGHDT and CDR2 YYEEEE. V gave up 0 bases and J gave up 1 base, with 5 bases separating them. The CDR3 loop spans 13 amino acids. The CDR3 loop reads CASSLAQSYEQYF. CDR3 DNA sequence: TGTGCCAGCAGCTTGGCCCAATCCTACGAGCAGTACTTC.

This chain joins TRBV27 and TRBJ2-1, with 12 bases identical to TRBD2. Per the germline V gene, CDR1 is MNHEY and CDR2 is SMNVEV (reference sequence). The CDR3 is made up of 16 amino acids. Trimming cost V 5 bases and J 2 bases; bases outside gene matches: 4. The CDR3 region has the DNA TGTGCCAGCAGTCCACTAGCGGGAGGCCCCTACAATGAGCAGTTCTTC. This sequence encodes CASSPLAGGPYNEQFF.

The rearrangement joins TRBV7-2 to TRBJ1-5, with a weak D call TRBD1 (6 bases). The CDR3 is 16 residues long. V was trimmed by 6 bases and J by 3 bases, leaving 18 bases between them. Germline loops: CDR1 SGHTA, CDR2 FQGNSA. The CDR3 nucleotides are TGTGCCAGCAGTTCGATGGGGGCAGGGAACAATCAGCCCCAGCATTTT. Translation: CASSSMGAGNNQPQHF.

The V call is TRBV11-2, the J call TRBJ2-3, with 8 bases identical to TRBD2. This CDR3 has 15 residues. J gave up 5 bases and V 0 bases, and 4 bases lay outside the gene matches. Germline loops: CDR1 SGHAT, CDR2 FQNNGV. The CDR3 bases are TGTGCCAGCAGCTTAGATTCCCGGGGGGGAGATACGCAGTATTTT. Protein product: CASSLDSRGGDTQYF.

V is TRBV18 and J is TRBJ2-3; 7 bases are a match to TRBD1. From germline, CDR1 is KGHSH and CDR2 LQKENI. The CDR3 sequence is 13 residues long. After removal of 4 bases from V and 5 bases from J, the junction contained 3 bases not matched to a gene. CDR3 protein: CASSLDREDTQYF. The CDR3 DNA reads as TGTGCCAGCTCACTCGACAGGGAAGATACGCAGTATTTT.

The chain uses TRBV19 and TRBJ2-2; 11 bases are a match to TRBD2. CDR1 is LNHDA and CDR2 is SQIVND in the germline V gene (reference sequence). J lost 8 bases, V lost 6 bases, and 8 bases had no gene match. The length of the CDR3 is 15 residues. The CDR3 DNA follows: TGTGCCAGTAGCCTGGGACTAGCGGAAGTTGGGGAGCTGTTTTTT. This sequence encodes CASSLGLAEVGELFF.

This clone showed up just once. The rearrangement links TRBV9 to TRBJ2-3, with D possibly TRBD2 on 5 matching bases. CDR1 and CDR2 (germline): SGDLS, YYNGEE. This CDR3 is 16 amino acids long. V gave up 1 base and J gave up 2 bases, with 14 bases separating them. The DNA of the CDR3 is TGTGCCAGCAGCGTACTAGGAGGCCCTTACACAGATACGCAGTATTTT. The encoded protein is CASSVLGGPYTDTQYF.

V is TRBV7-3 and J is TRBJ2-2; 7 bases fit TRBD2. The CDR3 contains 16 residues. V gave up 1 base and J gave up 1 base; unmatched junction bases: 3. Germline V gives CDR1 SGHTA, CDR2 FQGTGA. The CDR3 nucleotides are TGTGCCAGCAGCTTAAGCGGGAGAGGGAACACCGGGGAGCTGTTTTTT. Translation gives CASSLSGRGNTGELFF.

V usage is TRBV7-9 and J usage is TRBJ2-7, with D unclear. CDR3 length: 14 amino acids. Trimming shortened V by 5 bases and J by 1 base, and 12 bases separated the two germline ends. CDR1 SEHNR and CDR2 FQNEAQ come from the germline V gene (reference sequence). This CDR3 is CASSPYSSSYEQYF. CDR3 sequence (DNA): TGTGCCAGCAGCCCCTACAGTTCATCCTACGAGCAGTACTTC.

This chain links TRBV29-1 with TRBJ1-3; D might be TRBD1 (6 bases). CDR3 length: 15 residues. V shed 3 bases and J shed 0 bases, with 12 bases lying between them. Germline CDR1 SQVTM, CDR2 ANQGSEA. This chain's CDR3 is CSVEDSATSGNTIYF. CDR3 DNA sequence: TGCAGCGTTGAGGACAGCGCGACCTCTGGAAACACCATATATTTT. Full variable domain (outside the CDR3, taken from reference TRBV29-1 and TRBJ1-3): SAVISQKPSRDICQRGTSLTIQCQVDSQVTMMFWYRQQPGQSLTLIATANQGSEATYESGFVIDKFPISRPNLTFSTLTVSNMSPEDSSIYLCSVEDSATSGNTIYFGEGSWLTVV.

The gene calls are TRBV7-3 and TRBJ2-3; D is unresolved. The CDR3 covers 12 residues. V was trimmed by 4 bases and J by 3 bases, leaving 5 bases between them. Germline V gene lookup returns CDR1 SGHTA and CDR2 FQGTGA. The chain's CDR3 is CASSSETDTQYF. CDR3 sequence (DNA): TGTGCCAGCAGCTCGGAGACAGATACGCAGTATTTT.